These 26 T cell receptor beta chains were sequenced from one sample in a study of shared clonotypes between healthy human individuals. Repertoires were generated with immunoSEQ multiplex PCR, while TCRdb's copy carries only in-frame clones and drops some. The data show more than 2 million clones, 95% seen once. The material sequenced was naive CD4+ T cells sorted from blood. Subset given: CD45RA+ positively selected. All receptors derive from a young man in good health.

This clone was recorded only once. The chain employs TRBV25-1 and TRBJ2-7, with D perhaps TRBD1 or TRBD2 (6 bases each). The CDR3 consists of 15 residues. The germline V and J ends were trimmed by 2 bases and 3 bases, with 14 bases remaining between them. CDR1 is MGHDK and CDR2 is SYGVNS in the germline V gene. The CDR3 nucleotides read TGTGCCAGCAGTGAACCCCGCAGGGGAGGCTACGAGCAGTACTTC. Amino acids: CASSEPRRGGYEQYF.

The J gene is TRBJ2-7, the V gene TRBV7-8; D ambiguous. CDR3 size: 14 residues. CDR1 is SGHVS and CDR2 is FQNEAQ in the germline V gene. V lost 5 bases, J lost 2 bases, and 13 bases lay in between. The DNA of the CDR3 is TGTGCCAGCAGCCAACGAATGGAAGCCTACGAGCAGTACTTC. Amino acid sequence: CASSQRMEAYEQYF.

The V call is TRBV9, the J call TRBJ1-4; possible D gene TRBD1, 6 bases. The germline V gene has CDR1 SGDLS and CDR2 YYNGEE. This CDR3 comprises 17 residues. The V end was cut by 0 bases, the J end by 2 bases, with 14 bases between. The CDR3 region is CASSVETGKYTNEKLFF. The DNA of the CDR3 is TGTGCCAGCAGCGTAGAGACAGGTAAATATACTAATGAAAAACTGTTTTTT.

The chain links TRBV6-6 to TRBJ1-6; D is uncertain. There are 15 residues in the CDR3. V shed 0 bases and J shed 13 bases, with 16 bases lying between them. CDR1 is MNHNY and CDR2 is SVGAGI in the germline V gene (reference sequence). This chain's CDR3 is CASSYSGAYNGPLHF. CDR3 nucleotides: TGTGCCAGCAGTTACTCCGGCGCCTATAATGGCCCCCTCCACTTT.

The chain carries TRBV5-1 and TRBJ2-3; D gene unclear. The length of the CDR3 is 11 residues. The V gene lost 7 bases and the J gene lost 2 bases, with 5 bases spanning the gap. The germline CDR1 and CDR2 sequences are SGHRS and YFSETQ. CDR3 residues: CASGTTDTQYF. The CDR3 DNA reads TGCGCCAGCGGCACCACAGATACGCAGTATTTT.

The rearrangement uses TRBV5-1 and TRBJ2-7; tentatively, D is TRBD1 or TRBD2 (5 bases each). The CDR3 has 16 residues. The V end was cut by 3 bases, the J end by 0 bases, with 16 bases between. Looked up from germline, CDR1 is SGHRS and CDR2 is YFSETQ. The CDR3 here is CASSSGANRISYEQYF. The CDR3 region has the DNA TGCGCCAGCAGCTCCGGGGCAAACCGAATCTCCTACGAGCAGTACTTC.

The genes are TRBV5-1 and TRBJ1-1, with D possibly matching TRBD1 (6 bases). V was cut by 4 bases and J by 2 bases, with 15 bases left in between. Germline V gives CDR1 SGHRS, CDR2 YFSETQ. The CDR3 covers 15 residues. The CDR3, as DNA: TGCGCCAGCAGCAGGAGGGGGACACGAAACACTGAAGCTTTCTTT. Protein product: CASSRRGTRNTEAFF.

This clone appeared a single time. This sequence joins TRBV28 and TRBJ1-2; weak D call: TRBD1 (5 bases). Germline CDR1 MDHEN, CDR2 SYDVKM. CDR3 length equals 13 residues. The V end was cut by 6 bases, the J end by 4 bases, with 12 bases between. The CDR3 sequence: CASRSDTGYGYTF. For the CDR3, the DNA is TGTGCCAGCAGGTCCGACACAGGCTATGGCTACACCTTC.

The rearrangement joins TRBV5-1 to TRBJ2-7; 8 bases fit TRBD1. The CDR3 has 13 residues. Per the germline V gene, CDR1 is SGHRS and CDR2 is YFSETQ. V lost 2 bases to trimming and J lost 6 bases; unmatched junction nucleotides: 4. CDR3: CASSLQGGSEQYF. CDR3 DNA sequence: TGCGCCAGCAGCTTACAGGGGGGTTCCGAGCAGTACTTC.

The rearrangement uses TRBV29-1 and TRBJ2-7; D ambiguous. From germline, CDR1 is SQVTM and CDR2 ANQGSEA. There are 11 residues in the CDR3. V was cut by 4 bases and J by 4 bases, with 8 bases left in between. The CDR3: CSVVWSYEQYF. In DNA, the CDR3 is TGCAGCGTTGTGTGGTCTTACGAGCAGTACTTC.

V gene TRBV2 combines with J gene TRBJ2-5, with TRBD1 identical over 9 bases. The germline gives CDR1 SNHLY, CDR2 FYNNEI. This CDR3 is 14 amino acids long. J gave up 4 bases and V 7 bases, and 7 bases lay outside the gene matches. CDR3: CASKRDRDVETQYF. The DNA of the CDR3 is TGTGCCAGCAAGAGGGACAGGGACGTAGAGACCCAGTACTTC.

The chain couples TRBV28 to TRBJ2-7; TRBD1 aligns across 7 bases. V lost 7 bases to trimming and J lost 5 bases; unmatched junction nucleotides: 11. Germline V gene lookup returns CDR1 MDHEN and CDR2 SYDVKM. The CDR3 spans 14 residues. This CDR3 reads CASTPTGWVDEQYF. The CDR3 nucleotides are TGTGCCAGCACCCCGACAGGGTGGGTAGACGAGCAGTACTTC.

The genes are TRBV10-3 and TRBJ1-5, with TRBD1 as a possible D gene (6 bases). The CDR3 extends over 13 amino acids. The germline V gene encodes CDR1 ENHRY and CDR2 SYGVKD. Trimming cost V 6 bases and J 5 bases, with 11 bases left between them. CDR3 sequence reads: CAISGTGYQPQHF. The DNA for the CDR3 is TGTGCCATCAGCGGAACAGGGTATCAGCCCCAGCATTTT.

The chain combines TRBV5-1 with TRBJ2-7; D is perhaps TRBD2 (7 bases). CDR1 and CDR2 from the germline V gene are SGHRS and YFSETQ. This CDR3 contains 14 residues. V lost 6 bases and J 3 bases, leaving 16 bases between the germline ends. The CDR3 bases are TGCGCCAGCAAAAGTCGGGGGGCTGACTACGAGCAGTACTTC. As protein: CASKSRGADYEQYF. The full variable domain, with the rest looked up from reference TRBV5-1 and TRBJ2-7, is KAGVTQTPRYLIKTRGQQVTLSCSPISGHRSVSWYQQTPGQGLQFLFEYFSETQRNKGNFPGRFSGRQFSNSRSEMNVSTLELGDSALYLCASKSRGADYEQYFGPGTRLTVT.

This clone turned up a few times. The chain couples TRBV7-9 to TRBJ1-2, with D possibly TRBD1 on 5 matching bases. V was pared by 5 bases and J by 8 bases, with 21 bases between. Germline V gene data show CDR1 as SEHNR and CDR2 as FQNEAQ (reference sequence). The length of the CDR3 is 15 residues. This CDR3 reads CASSPNGQGGRGYTF. The CDR3 DNA is TGTGCCAGCAGCCCCAACGGGCAGGGTGGACGCGGCTACACCTTC.

The chain couples TRBV7-2 to TRBJ2-7, with D possibly being TRBD1 (6 bases). Trimming removed 5 bases at V and 3 bases at J, with 14 bases between. The V gene's germline CDR1 is SGHTA and CDR2 FQGNSA. The CDR3 is 14 amino acids. The CDR3 protein is CASSPQGDFYEQYF. DNA of the CDR3: TGTGCCAGCAGCCCACAGGGAGATTTCTACGAGCAGTACTTC. Based on the CDR3 plus reference TRBV7-2 and TRBJ2-7, the full variable domain is GAGVSQSPSNKVTEKGKDVELRCDPISGHTALYWYRQSLGQGLEFLIYFQGNSAPDKSGLPSDRFSAERTGGSVSTLTIQRTQQEDSAVYLCASSPQGDFYEQYFGPGTRLTVT.

This chain links TRBV4-2 with TRBJ2-3; 8 nucleotides line up with TRBD2. The CDR3 extends over 15 amino acids. Germline assignment: CDR1 LGHNA and CDR2 YNFKEQ. Germline trimming cut 7 bases from V and 0 bases from J; bases unmatched to any gene: 6. CDR3 region: CASTRTSSSTDTQYF. The DNA for the CDR3 is TGTGCCAGCACCCGGACTAGCAGCAGCACAGATACGCAGTATTTT.

The chain couples TRBV7-2 to TRBJ2-7; 11 bases fit TRBD2. Unmatched junction bases numbered 3, after V lost 5 bases and J lost 6 bases. The CDR3 loop spans 13 amino acids. Germline CDR1 reads SGHTA; CDR2 reads FQGNSA. The CDR3 DNA is TGTGCCAGCAGCCCGGGGACTAGCGGCGAGCAGTACTTC. Protein: CASSPGTSGEQYF.

This clone was detected only once. Other DNA sequences in the same sample also yield this CDR3. The J gene is TRBJ2-2, the V gene TRBV18; 7 bases map to TRBD2. V dropped 4 bases and J dropped 0; count of bases not matched to a gene: 2. The length of the CDR3 is 15 residues. Germline lookup yields CDR1 KGHSH and CDR2 LQKENI. The CDR3 loop is CASSQGLANTGELFF. The DNA of the CDR3 is TGTGCCAGCTCACAAGGACTAGCGAACACCGGGGAGCTGTTTTTT.

V usage is TRBV15 and J usage is TRBJ2-5; 7 bases agree with TRBD1. V lost 0 bases, J lost 5 bases, and 12 bases stayed unmatched. In germline, CDR1 is LNHNV, CDR2 YYDKDF (reference sequence). The CDR3 has 17 amino acids. CDR3 nucleotide sequence: TGTGCCACCAGCAGAGATCTGAGGGGGCGCCCTGGGGAGACCCAGTACTTC. It translates to CATSRDLRGRPGETQYF.

This chain uses TRBV6-1 with TRBJ1-6; D is perhaps TRBD1 (5 bases). V was pared by 10 bases and J by 4 bases, with 14 bases between. The CDR3 spans 14 residues. Germline V gene lookup returns CDR1 MNHNS and CDR2 SASEGT. CDR3 amino acids: CATAPRDYNSPLHF. In nucleotides, the CDR3 is TGTGCCACCGCCCCCAGGGATTATAATTCACCCCTCCACTTT.

The chain joins TRBV10-2 to TRBJ2-1, with D tentatively TRBD1 (6 bases). Trimming cost V 2 bases and J 6 bases, with 11 bases left between them. Germline V lookup: CDR1 WSHSY, CDR2 SAAADI. This CDR3 has 14 amino acids. In DNA form, the CDR3 reads TGCGCCAGCAGTGAGCAGGGGCAGGGCAATGAGCAGTTCTTC. Protein sequence: CASSEQGQGNEQFF.

The CDR3 DNA follows: TGTGCCAGCAGGACGGACAGAAGCGGGAACGAGCAGTACTTC. It specifies CASRTDRSGNEQYF. The rearrangement uses TRBV6-6 and TRBJ2-7; the D gene is possibly TRBD2 (7 bases). Trimming removed 6 bases at V and 5 bases at J, with 17 bases between. CDR3 length: 14 amino acids. The V gene's germline CDR1 is MNHNY and CDR2 SVGAGI (reference sequence).

This chain connects TRBV7-9 to TRBJ2-2; D remains ambiguous. The CDR3 length is 13 residues. CDR1 is SEHNR and CDR2 is FQNEAQ in the germline V gene (reference sequence). Trimming pared 3 bases from V and 6 bases from J, leaving 8 bases between. CDR3 DNA: TGTGCCAGCAGCTTCCCGTCGGCCGGGGAGCTGTTTTTT. Translated, it gives CASSFPSAGELFF.

The gene calls are TRBV29-1 and TRBJ2-2; D is perhaps TRBD2 (5 bases). Germline CDR1 SQVTM, CDR2 ANQGSEA. The CDR3 consists of 13 residues. The V end was cut by 6 bases, the J end by 1 base, with 9 bases between. CDR3 sequence reads: CSVRVGNTGELFF. The CDR3 DNA reads TGCAGCGTGAGGGTAGGGAACACCGGGGAGCTGTTTTTT.

J is TRBJ2-6 and V is TRBV10-3; 9 positions agree with TRBD1. V lost 6 bases to trimming and J lost 2 bases; unmatched junction nucleotides: 23. Germline V gene data show CDR1 as ENHRY and CDR2 as SYGVKD. This CDR3 has 22 amino acids. In nucleotides, the CDR3 is TGTGCCATCAGCATTCGACCCCTCTCGACAGGGGGGGACCACACTGGGGCCAACGTCCTGACTTTC. As protein: CAISIRPLSTGGDHTGANVLTF.